This paragraph reports one T cell receptor (beta chain). The data were obtained in a study of blood T cell repertoires in COVID-19. At the level of the study: Both acute and convalescent COVID-19 samples were obtained from the United States, Italy and Spain. In each case, the material was cDNA or gDNA derived from T cells, B-cell-depleted T cells, or PBMCs.

The germline CDR1 and CDR2 sequences are MRHNA and SNTAGT. The CDR3 loop spans 13 amino acids. The junction had 0 bases not matched to a gene; V was cut back by 4 bases and J by 6 bases. In the source study's methods: Amplification from reference gene primers served as the basis for estimated nucleated cell counts. Assay: immunoSEQ multiplex PCR; the TCRdb copy retains only in-frame clones and omits some. That table is the source of V, J and clone size, and D and trimming were worked out from the DNA. The sample lists 140,000 to 150,000 clones; less than 90% were seen once. The J gene is TRBJ1-5, the V gene TRBV6-4; 10 bases align to TRBD1. The TCR sequence derives from a human donor in a cohort sampled during active COVID-19. The sequencing input was peripheral blood. Here the CDR3 DNA reads TGTGCCAGCAGTGGGGACAGGGGTCAGCCCCAGCATTTT. Translating gives CASSGDRGQPQHF.